This T cell receptor (beta chain) was recovered during a study of cytomegalovirus exposure and HLA in healthy donors. The PCR ran on 60 Vbeta and 13 Jbeta primers. Libraries were prepared by immunoSEQ multiplex PCR; TCRdb keeps only in-frame clonotypes and omits some of them. The sample contains over 120,000 clones, approximately 80% of which appear only once. The CDR3 covers 17 residues. The chain is built from TRBV21-1 and TRBJ2-2; TRBD2 was called by the table and not checked on the DNA. TRBV21-1 represents a pseudogene. Sequencing used PBMCs. The sequence was collected from a male donor in good health and CMV-seronegative. CDR3 loop: CASSIGGLAGGPGELFF. In nucleotides, the CDR3 is TGTGCCAGCAGCATAGGGGGACTAGCGGGGGGGCCCGGGGAGCTGTTTTTT.